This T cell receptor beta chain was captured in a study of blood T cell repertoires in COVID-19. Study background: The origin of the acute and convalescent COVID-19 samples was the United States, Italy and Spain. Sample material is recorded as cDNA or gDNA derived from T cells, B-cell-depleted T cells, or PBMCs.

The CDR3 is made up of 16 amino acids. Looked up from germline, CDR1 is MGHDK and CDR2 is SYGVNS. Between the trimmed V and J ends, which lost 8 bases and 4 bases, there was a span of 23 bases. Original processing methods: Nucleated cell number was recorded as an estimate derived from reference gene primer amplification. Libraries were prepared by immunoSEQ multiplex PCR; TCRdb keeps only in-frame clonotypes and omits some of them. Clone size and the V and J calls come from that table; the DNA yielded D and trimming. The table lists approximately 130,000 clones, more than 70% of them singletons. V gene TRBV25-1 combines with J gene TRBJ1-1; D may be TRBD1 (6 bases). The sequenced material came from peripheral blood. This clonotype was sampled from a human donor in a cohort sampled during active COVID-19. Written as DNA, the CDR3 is TGTGCCAGCGGGGAGTCGGGGGGCCTAGCGGGCACTGAAGCTTTCTTT. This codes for CASGESGGLAGTEAFF.